This TCR beta chain was recovered during a study of blood T cell repertoires in COVID-19. Across the whole study: COVID-19 samples collected from the United States, Italy and Spain covered acute and convalescent phases. From T cells, B-cell-depleted T cells, or PBMCs came the material, which was cDNA or gDNA.

Original handling: Reference gene primer amplification gave estimated nucleated cell counts. Generated by immunoSEQ multiplex PCR, the TCRdb table keeps only in-frame clones and is missing some. That table supplies the V and J calls and clone size; D and trimming were determined from the DNA. The table records about 58,000 clones, almost 90% of them present only once. The CDR3 is 13 amino acids. Germline assignment: CDR1 GTSNPN and CDR2 SVGIG (reference sequence). With 3 bases removed from V and 9 bases from J, the gap between germline ends came to 15 bases. Sequenced: peripheral blood. V and J are TRBV30 and TRBJ1-5; no clear D gene. The receptor comes from a man aged 55 to 69 with active COVID-19. CDR3 sequence (DNA): TGTGCCTGGAGGTCAGGCTACTTGGGGCCCCAGCATTTT. It is translated as CAWRSGYLGPQHF.